These T cell receptor beta chains were read from a single sample in a study of T cell responses to AZD1222 COVID-19 vaccine. Assay: immunoSEQ multiplex PCR; the TCRdb copy retains only in-frame clones and omits some. The table lists around 120,000 clones, around 92% of them singletons. Material: peripheral blood, obtained 28 days after the second AZD1222 dose. These receptors were collected from an adult who received the AZD1222 COVID-19 vaccine. CDR3s include the opening cysteine and the closing phenylalanine or tryptophan. D genes are given only for firm matches. The listing skips clone size in some rows; elsewhere it reads once, few, many or a size class.

few | TRBJ1-4 | TRBV5-1 | . | TGCGCCAGCAGCTTGGCCGCAGGGAATAATGAAAAACTGTTTTTT | CASSLAAGNNEKLFF
. | TRBJ1-2 | TRBV3-1/TRBV3-2 | . | TGTGCCAGCAGCCAACGTGAGGGGGTAAACTATGGCTACACCTTC | CASSQREGVNYGYTF
once | TRBJ1-2 | TRBV18 | . | TGTGCCAGCTCATCCTCTTTGGAGCACTATGGCTACACCTTC | CASSSSLEHYGYTF
. | TRBJ2-2 | TRBV27 | . | TGTGCCAGCAGTTTAGTAGGCGGGGAGCTGTTTTTT | CASSLVGGELFF
. | TRBJ2-4 | TRBV2 | . | TGTGCCAGCGTCTTTTCAGAGGCAGCCAAAAACATTCAGTACTTC | CASVFSEAAKNIQYF
. | TRBJ2-2 | TRBV15 | . | TGTGCCACCAGCCCGAACAGGGTCGGGGGGGAGCTGTTTTTT | CATSPNRVGGELFF
. | TRBJ2-2 | TRBV19 | . | TGTGCCAGTAGTATCTTAAGGGGGGCCAACACCGGGGAGCTGTTTTTT | CASSILRGANTGELFF
. | TRBJ2-3 | TRBV5-1 | . | TGCGCCAGCAGCTTGGGGGGCCTAGGGCGCACAGATACGCAGTATTTT | CASSLGGLGRTDTQYF
. | TRBJ2-1 | TRBV14 | . | TGTGCCAGCAGCCACAAAAGAGGGGGCTCCTACAATGAGCAGTTCTTC | CASSHKRGGSYNEQFF
. | TRBJ1-2 | TRBV13 | . | TGTGCCAGCAGCAGGATTAACTATGGCTACACCTTC | CASSRINYGYTF
. | TRBJ2-3 | TRBV2 | . | TGTGCCAGCAGTGAGCAGGGGACGACAGATACGCAGTATTTT | CASSEQGTTDTQYF
. | TRBJ1-5 | TRBV28 | . | TGTGCCAGCACCAAAGGGGGGTTTTATAGCAATCAGCCCCAGCATTTT | CASTKGGFYSNQPQHF
. | TRBJ2-7 | TRBV18 | . | TGTGCCAGCTCACCGGAGGACGGCAGTCACTACGAGCAGTACTTC | CASSPEDGSHYEQYF
. | TRBJ1-3 | TRBV5-6 | . | TGTGCCAGCAGCTCCTTCCGACTGGACAGCTCTGGAAACACCATATATTTT | CASSSFRLDSSGNTIYF
. | TRBJ1-3 | TRBV6-5 | . | TGTGCCAGCAGCCTGAACTTGGGGAGCACCATATATTTT | CASSLNLGSTIYF
once | TRBJ2-7 | TRBV25-1 | . | TGTGCCAGCAGTGACCGGGCGGCCGGGACCTACGAGCAGTACTTC | CASSDRAAGTYEQYF
. | TRBJ2-5 | TRBV7-2 | . | TGTGCCAGCAGCCGGGGAGGGGGACCGCAAGAGACCCAGTACTTC | CASSRGGGPQETQYF
. | TRBJ1-5 | TRBV3-1/TRBV3-2 | . | TGTGCCAGCAGCCGCGGGCGGGAGCGGCATCAGCCCCAGCATTTT | CASSRGRERHQPQHF
. | TRBJ2-1 | TRBV18 | . | TGTGCCAGCTCGACGTCACTAGGGGGGACCTACAATGAGCAGTTCTTC | CASSTSLGGTYNEQFF
. | TRBJ1-6 | TRBV28 | . | TGTGCCAGCAGTTTATCCGGACAGAAGGTGCCACCCCTCCACTTT | CASSLSGQKVPPLHF
. | TRBJ1-2 | TRBV7-9 | TRBD1 | TGTGCCAGCAGCTTGTCACAGGGGGACGTCTACACCTTC | CASSLSQGDVYTF
. | TRBJ1-4 | TRBV13 | TRBD1 | TGTGCCAGCAGCTACCAGGGGGTTAATGAAAAACTGTTTTTT | CASSYQGVNEKLFF
. | TRBJ2-1 | TRBV20-1 | . | TGCAGTGCTAGACCCGTCCTATCGCAGTTCTTC | CSARPVLSQFF
. | TRBJ2-1 | TRBV7-8 | . | TGTGCCAGCAGCTTAGGATGGGTCGAGGGCGGTGAGCAGTTCTTC | CASSLGWVEGGEQFF
. | TRBJ2-3 | TRBV9 | TRBD2 | TGTGCCAGCACCCCTAGCGGGACTACTAGCACAGATACGCAGTATTTT | CASTPSGTTSTDTQYF
once | TRBJ2-4 | TRBV6-1 | . | TGTGCCAGCAGTGAAAGGTGGGCCAAAAACATTCAGTACTTC | CASSERWAKNIQYF
. | TRBJ1-2 | TRBV15 | . | TGTGCCACCAGCAGAGTAAGAAGCGGAGATTCGGATGGCTACACCTTC | CATSRVRSGDSDGYTF
once | TRBJ1-2 | TRBV24-1 | . | TGTGCCACCAGTGATAACTCAGGGATATACGGCTACACCTTC | CATSDNSGIYGYTF
. | TRBJ1-1 | TRBV5-6 | . | TGTGCCAGCAGCTTGGGCCAGGTACTCATGAACACTGAAGCTTTCTTT | CASSLGQVLMNTEAFF